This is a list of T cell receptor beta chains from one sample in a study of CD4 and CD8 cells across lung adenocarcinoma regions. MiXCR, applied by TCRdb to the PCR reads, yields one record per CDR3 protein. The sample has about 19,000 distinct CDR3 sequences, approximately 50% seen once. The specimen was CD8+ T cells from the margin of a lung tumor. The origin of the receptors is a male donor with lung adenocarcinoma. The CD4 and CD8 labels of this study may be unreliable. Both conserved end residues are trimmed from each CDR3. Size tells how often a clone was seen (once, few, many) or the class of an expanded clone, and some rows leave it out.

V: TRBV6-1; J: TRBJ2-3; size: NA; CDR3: ASSRLEGTQY
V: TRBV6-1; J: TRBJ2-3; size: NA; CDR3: ASSPRTGRTDTQY
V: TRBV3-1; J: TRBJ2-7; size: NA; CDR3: ASSQGWREGREQY
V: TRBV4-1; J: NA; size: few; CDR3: ASSPVGSRFNTYEQY
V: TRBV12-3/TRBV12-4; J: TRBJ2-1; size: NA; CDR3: ASSLGTGGERQF
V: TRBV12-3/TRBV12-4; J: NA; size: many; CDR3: ASTSGETQY
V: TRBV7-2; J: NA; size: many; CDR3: ASSLMRAVGETQY
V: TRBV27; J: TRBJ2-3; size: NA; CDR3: ASSRAGTGYTDTQY
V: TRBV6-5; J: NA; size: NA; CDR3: ASSLGWSVSPTQY
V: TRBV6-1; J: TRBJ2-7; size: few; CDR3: ASSVGTNYEQY
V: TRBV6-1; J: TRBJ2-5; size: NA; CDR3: ASSTDANSQETQY
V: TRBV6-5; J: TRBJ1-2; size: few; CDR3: ASSYRLGSGYT
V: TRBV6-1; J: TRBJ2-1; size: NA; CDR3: ASTKRRDTYGNEQF
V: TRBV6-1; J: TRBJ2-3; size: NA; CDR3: ASSIGVDADTQY
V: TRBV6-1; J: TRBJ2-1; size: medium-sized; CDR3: ASRMSGSSYNEQF
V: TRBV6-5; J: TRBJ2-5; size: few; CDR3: ASSFLQGEETQY
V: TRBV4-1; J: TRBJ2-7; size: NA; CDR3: ASSQELAGTYEQY
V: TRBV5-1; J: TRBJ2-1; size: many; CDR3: ASSFPGGEQF
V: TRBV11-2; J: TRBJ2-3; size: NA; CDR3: ASSLVPPGFGDTQY
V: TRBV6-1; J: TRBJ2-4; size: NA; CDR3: ASSEQNTDIQY
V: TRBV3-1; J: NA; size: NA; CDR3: ASSLLGGEQY
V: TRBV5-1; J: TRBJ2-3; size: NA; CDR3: ASSLGGSPEDTQY
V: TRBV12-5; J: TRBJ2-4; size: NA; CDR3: ASGRGDQDTQY
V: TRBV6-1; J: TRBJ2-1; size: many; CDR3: ASSGPAGQGKNEQF
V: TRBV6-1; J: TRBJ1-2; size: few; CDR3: ASWGQGASGYT
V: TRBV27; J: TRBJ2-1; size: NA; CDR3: ASSSTHSTGDNEQF
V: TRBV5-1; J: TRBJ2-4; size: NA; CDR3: ASSIPSPSKNIQY
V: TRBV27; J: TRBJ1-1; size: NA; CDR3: ASSSQGRDSEAF
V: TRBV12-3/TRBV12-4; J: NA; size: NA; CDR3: ASSLSETQY
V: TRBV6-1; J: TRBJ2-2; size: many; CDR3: ASRKKEELF
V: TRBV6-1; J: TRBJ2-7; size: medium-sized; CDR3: ASSDNGGGRGEQY
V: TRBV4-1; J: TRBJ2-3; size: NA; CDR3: ASSQVISREPPDTQY
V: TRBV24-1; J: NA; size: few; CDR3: ATSVGSGGQETQY
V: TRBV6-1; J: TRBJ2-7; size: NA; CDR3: ASTLDRDDSSYEQY
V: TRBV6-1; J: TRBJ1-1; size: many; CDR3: ASSQGGGTEAF
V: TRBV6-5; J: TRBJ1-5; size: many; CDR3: ASSYSRGGGSNQPQH
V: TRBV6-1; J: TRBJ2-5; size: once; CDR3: ASSPRGSTQY
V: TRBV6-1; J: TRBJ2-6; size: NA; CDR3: ASREGPCSYVQT
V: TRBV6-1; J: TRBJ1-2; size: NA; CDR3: ASRDRGNTNYGYT
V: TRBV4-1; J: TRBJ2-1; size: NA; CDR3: ASSQDGHRGYNEQF